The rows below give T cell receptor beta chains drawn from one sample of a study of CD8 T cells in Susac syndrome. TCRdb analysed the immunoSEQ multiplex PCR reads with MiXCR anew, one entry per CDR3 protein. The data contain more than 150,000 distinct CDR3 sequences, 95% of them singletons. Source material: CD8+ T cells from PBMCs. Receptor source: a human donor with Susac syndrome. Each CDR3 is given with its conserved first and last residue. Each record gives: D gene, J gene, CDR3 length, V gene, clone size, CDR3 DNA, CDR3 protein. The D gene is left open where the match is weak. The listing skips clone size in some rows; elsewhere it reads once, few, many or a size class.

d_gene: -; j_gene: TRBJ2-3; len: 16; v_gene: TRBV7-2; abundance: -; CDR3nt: TGTGCCAGCAGCCCGGGTTTCTTGTTGGGCACAGATACGCAGTATTTT; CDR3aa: CASSPGFLLGTDTQYF
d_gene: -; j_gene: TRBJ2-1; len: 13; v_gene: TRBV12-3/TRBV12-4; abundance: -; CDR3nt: TGTGCCAGCAGTTTTGTTCCGGGGGCTGAGCAGTTCTTC; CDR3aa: CASSFVPGAEQFF
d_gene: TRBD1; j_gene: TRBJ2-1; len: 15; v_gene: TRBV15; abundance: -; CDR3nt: TGTGCCACCAGCAGGGGCACAGGGGTCTACAATGAGCAGTTCTTC; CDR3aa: CATSRGTGVYNEQFF
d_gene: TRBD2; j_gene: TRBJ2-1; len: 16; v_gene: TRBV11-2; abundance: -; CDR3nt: TGTGCCAGCAGTCGGACTAGCGGGGGGACCTACAATGAGCAGTTCTTC; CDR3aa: CASSRTSGGTYNEQFF
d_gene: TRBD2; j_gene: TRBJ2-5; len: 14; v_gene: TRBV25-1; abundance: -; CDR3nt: TGTGCCAGCAGTGAATATCTAGCGGAAGAGACCCAGTACTTC; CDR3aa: CASSEYLAEETQYF
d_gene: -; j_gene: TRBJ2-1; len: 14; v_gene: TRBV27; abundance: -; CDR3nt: TGTGCCAGCAGTTTTCAATTCAACCGAGATGAGCAGTTCTTC; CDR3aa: CASSFQFNRDEQFF
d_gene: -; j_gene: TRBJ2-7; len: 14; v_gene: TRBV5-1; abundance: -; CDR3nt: TGCGCCAGCAGCTTGATATCCGGACTCTACGAGCAGTACTTC; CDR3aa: CASSLISGLYEQYF
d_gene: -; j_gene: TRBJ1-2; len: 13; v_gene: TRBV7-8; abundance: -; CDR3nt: TGTGCCAGCAGCTCCCGGCAAAACTATGGCTACACCTTC; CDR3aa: CASSSRQNYGYTF
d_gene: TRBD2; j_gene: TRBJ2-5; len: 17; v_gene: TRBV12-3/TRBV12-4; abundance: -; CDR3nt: TGTGCCAGCAGCCAAACGACTAGCGGGGGGCTCGTGGAGACCCAGTACTTC; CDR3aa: CASSQTTSGGLVETQYF
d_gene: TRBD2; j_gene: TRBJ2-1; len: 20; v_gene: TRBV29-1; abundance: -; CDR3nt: TGCAGCGTTGAAGGGTGGGTACGGGTACGGGGGAGTACAAGCGGGAGAGTAAAGTTCTTC; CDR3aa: CSVEGWVRVRGSTSGRVKFF
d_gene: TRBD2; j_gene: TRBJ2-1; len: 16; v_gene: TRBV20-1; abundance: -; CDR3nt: TGCAGTGCTAGAGATCCCATCCGGACTAGCGGGGATGAGCAGTTCTTC; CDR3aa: CSARDPIRTSGDEQFF
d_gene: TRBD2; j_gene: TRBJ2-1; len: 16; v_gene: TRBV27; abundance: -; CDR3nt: TGTGCCAGCAGTTTCACTAGCGGGAGTTTCTACAATGAGCAGTTCTTC; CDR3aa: CASSFTSGSFYNEQFF
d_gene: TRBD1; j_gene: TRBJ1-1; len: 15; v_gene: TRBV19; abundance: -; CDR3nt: TGTGCCAGTAGCCCGACAGGGGCAGGAGGCACTGAAGCTTTCTTT; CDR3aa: CASSPTGAGGTEAFF
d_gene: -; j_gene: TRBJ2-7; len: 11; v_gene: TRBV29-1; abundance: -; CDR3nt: TGCAGCGTTGCGGGCAGTTACGAGCAGTACTTC; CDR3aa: CSVAGSYEQYF
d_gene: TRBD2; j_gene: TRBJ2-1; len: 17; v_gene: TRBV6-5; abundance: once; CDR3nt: TGTGCCAGCAGTAACCTTCCGACTAGCGGGGGGGCCAGTGAGCAGTTCTTC; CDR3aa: CASSNLPTSGGASEQFF
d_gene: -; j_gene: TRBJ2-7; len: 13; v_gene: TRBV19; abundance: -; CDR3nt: TGTGCCAGTAGTATAGAGGGGTTGGACGAGCAGTACTTC; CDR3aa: CASSIEGLDEQYF
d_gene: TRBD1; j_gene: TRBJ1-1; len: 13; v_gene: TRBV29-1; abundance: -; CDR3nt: TGCAGCGTTGTGGGACAGGGAATAACTGAAGCTTTCTTT; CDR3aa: CSVVGQGITEAFF
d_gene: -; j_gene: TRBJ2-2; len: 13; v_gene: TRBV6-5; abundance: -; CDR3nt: TGTGCCAGCCGGTCGGGGAACACCGGGGAGCTGTTTTTT; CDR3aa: CASRSGNTGELFF
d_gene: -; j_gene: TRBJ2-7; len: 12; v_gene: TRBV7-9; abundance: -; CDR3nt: TGTGCCAGCAGCTTAATGTCCTACGAGCAGTACTTC; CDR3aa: CASSLMSYEQYF
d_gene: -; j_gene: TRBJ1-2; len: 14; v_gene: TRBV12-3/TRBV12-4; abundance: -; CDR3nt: TGTGCCAGCAGTTTGTGGCAGGGGACGGATGGCTACACCTTC; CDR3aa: CASSLWQGTDGYTF
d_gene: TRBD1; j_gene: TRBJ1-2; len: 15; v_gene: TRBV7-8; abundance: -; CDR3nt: TGTGCCAGCAGTTGGGGACAGGGGGAGATCGATGGCTACACCTTC; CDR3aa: CASSWGQGEIDGYTF
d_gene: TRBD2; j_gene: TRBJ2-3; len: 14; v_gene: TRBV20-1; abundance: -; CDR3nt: TGCAGTGCTACTAAGATTGGGGGGGGAGATACGCAGTATTTT; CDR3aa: CSATKIGGGDTQYF
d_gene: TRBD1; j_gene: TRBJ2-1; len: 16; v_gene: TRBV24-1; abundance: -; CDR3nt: TGTGCCACCAGTCCCCAGGGGGCAAGCTCCTACAATGAGCAGTTCTTC; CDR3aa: CATSPQGASSYNEQFF
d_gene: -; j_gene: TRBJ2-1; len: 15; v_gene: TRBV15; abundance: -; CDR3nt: TGTGCCACCAGCAGAGAAGGTGACTTACTCAATGAGCAGTTCTTC; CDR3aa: CATSREGDLLNEQFF
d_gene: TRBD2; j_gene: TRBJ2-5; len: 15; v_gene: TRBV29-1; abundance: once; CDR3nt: TGCAGCGACAGACCGGGACTAGCGGGAGACGAGACCCAGTACTTC; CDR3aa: CSDRPGLAGDETQYF
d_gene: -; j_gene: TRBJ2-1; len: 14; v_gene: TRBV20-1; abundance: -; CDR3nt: TGCAGTGCTAGAGATCTGAAGGGATACAATGAGCAGTTCTTC; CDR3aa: CSARDLKGYNEQFF
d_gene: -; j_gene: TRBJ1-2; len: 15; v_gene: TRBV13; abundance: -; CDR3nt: TGTGCCAGCAGCTTAGGGGCGAGTCGGGACTATGGCTACACCTTC; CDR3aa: CASSLGASRDYGYTF
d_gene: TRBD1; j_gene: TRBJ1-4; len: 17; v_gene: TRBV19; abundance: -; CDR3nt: TGTGCCAGTAGTACCTTCCATCGACAGGGGGCTAATGAAAAACTGTTTTTT; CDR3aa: CASSTFHRQGANEKLFF
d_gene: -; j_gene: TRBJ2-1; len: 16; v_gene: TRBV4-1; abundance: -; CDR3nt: TGCGCCAGCAGCCTCAGACTAGTTTTTGGCTCCAATGAGCAGTTCTTC; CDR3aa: CASSLRLVFGSNEQFF
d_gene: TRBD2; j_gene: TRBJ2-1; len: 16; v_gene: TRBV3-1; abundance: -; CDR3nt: TGTGCCAGCAGCCATTGGACTAGCGGGAGTGGCAATGAGCAGTTCTTC; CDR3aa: CASSHWTSGSGNEQFF
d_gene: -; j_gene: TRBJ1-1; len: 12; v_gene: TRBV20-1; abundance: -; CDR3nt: TGCAGTGCTGGGGACTCAACCGTTGAAGCTTTCTTT; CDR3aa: CSAGDSTVEAFF
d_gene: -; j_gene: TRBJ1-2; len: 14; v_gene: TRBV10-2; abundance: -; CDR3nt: TGCGCCAGCAGTGAGTCGACTCTGACCTATGGCTACACCTTC; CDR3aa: CASSESTLTYGYTF
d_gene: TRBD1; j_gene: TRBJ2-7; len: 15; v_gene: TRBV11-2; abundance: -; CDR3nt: TGTGCCAGCAGCTCGATGGGACAGGGTGTCTACGAGCAGTACTTC; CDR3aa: CASSSMGQGVYEQYF
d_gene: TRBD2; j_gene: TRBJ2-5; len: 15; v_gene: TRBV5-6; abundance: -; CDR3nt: TGTGCCAGCAGCTTGGAAGTAACGGGGGGAGTGACCCAGTACTTC; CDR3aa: CASSLEVTGGVTQYF
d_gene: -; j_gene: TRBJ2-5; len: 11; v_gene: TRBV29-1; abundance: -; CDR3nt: TGCAGTGGCGGGTCTGAGGAGACCCAGTACTTC; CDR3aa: CSGGSEETQYF
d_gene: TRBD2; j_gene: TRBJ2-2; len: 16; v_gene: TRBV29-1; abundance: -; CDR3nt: TGCAGCGTTGAAGTTCCTAGCGGGAGAATGGCCGGGGAGCTGTTTTTT; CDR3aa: CSVEVPSGRMAGELFF
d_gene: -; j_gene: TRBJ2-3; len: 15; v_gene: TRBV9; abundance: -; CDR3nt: TGTGCCAGCAGCGCCTCGGGGCTAGATGCAGATACGCAGTATTTT; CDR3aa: CASSASGLDADTQYF
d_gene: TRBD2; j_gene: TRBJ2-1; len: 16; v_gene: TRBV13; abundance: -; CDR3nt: TGTGCCAGCAGCTTACAGCGGGGGACATTCTACAATGAGCAGTTCTTC; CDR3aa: CASSLQRGTFYNEQFF
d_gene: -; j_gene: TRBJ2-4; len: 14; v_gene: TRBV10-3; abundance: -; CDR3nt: TGTGCCATCAGTGAGGCAGGGGTCAAAAACATTCAGTACTTC; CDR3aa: CAISEAGVKNIQYF
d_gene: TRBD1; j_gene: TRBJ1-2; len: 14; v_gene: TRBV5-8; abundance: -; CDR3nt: TGTGCCAGCAGCTTGAGGACAGGGACCTATGGCTACACCTTC; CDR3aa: CASSLRTGTYGYTF
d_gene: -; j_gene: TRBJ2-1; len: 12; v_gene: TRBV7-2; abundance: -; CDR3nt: TGTGCCAGCAGTTTGACCTACAATGAGCAGTTCTTC; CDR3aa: CASSLTYNEQFF
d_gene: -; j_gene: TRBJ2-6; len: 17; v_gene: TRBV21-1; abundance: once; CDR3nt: TGTGCCAGCAGCTCCCTGGGTCCGCTCTCTGGGGCCAACGTCCTGACTTTC; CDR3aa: CASSSLGPLSGANVLTF
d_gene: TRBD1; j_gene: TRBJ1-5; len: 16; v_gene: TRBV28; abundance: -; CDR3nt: TGTGCCAGCAGCTCTCACAGGGGCATAGGCAATCAGCCCCAGCATTTT; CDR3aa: CASSSHRGIGNQPQHF
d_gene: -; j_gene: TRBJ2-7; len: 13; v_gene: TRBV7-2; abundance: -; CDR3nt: TGTGCCAGCAGCTTATTGCCCTCCTACGAGCAGTACTTC; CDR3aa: CASSLLPSYEQYF
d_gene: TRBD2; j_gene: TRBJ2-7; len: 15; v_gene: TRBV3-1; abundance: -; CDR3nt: TGTGCCAGCAGCCAATCTAGCGGGGGGGCCGACGAGCAGTACTTC; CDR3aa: CASSQSSGGADEQYF
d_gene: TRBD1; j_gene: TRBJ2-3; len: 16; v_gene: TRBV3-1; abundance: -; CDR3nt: TGTGCCAGCAGCCAAGAACAGGGGGCTAGCACAGATACGCAGTATTTT; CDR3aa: CASSQEQGASTDTQYF
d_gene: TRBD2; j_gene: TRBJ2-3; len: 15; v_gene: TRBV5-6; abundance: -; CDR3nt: TGTGCCAGCAGCTTCGGGACTAGCGATGTAGATACGCAGTATTTT; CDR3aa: CASSFGTSDVDTQYF
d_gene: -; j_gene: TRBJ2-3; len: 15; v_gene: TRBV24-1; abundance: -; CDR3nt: TGTGCCACCAGTGTATGGACAGTTAGCACAGATACGCAGTATTTT; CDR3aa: CATSVWTVSTDTQYF
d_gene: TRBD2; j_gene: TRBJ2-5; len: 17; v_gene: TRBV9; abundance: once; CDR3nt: TGTGCCAGCAGCGTAGATGCTAGCGGGAGGGGACAAGAGACCCAGTACTTC; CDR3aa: CASSVDASGRGQETQYF
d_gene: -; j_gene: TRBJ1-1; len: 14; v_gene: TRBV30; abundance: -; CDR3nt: TGTGCCTGGATATCCCCGACCATGAACACTGAAGCTTTCTTT; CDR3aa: CAWISPTMNTEAFF
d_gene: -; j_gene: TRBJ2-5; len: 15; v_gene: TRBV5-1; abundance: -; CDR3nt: TGCGCCAGCAGCTTGGCCGACGGACTTCAAGAGACCCAGTACTTC; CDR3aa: CASSLADGLQETQYF
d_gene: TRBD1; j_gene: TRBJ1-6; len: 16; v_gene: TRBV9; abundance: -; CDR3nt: TGTGCCAGCAGCGTAGCGCCCCAGGGGGCCAATTCACCCCTCCACTTT; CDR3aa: CASSVAPQGANSPLHF
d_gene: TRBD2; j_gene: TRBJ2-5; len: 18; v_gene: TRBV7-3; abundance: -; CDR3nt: TGTGCCAGCCCTCGTAGGACTAGCGGGAGAACGAGGCAAGAGACCCAGTACTTC; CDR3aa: CASPRRTSGRTRQETQYF
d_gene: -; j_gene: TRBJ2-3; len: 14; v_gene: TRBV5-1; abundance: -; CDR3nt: TGCGCCAGCAGCTTGGAATGGGGCACAGATACGCAGTATTTT; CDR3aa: CASSLEWGTDTQYF
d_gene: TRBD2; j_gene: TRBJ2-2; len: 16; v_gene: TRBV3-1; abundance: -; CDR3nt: TGTGCCAGCAGCCAAGCGGGACTAGCGGGAACCGGGGAGCTGTTTTTT; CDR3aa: CASSQAGLAGTGELFF
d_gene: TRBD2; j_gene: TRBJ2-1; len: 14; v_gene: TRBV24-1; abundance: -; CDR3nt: TGTGCCACCAGTGGCGGGGGGCCCTACAATGAGCAGTTCTTC; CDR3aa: CATSGGGPYNEQFF
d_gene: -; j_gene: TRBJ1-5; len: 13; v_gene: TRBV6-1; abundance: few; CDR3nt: TGTGCCAGCAGCCAACAGGGTTCTCAGCCCCAGCATTTT; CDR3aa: CASSQQGSQPQHF
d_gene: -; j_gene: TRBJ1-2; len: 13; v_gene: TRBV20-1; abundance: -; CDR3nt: TGCAGTGCTAGAGGGCCCCGGCCAGGTGGCTACACCTTC; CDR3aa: CSARGPRPGGYTF
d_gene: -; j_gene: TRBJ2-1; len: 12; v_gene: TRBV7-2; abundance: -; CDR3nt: TGTGCCAGCAGCTTAAGTTTTACTGAGCAGTTCTTC; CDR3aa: CASSLSFTEQFF